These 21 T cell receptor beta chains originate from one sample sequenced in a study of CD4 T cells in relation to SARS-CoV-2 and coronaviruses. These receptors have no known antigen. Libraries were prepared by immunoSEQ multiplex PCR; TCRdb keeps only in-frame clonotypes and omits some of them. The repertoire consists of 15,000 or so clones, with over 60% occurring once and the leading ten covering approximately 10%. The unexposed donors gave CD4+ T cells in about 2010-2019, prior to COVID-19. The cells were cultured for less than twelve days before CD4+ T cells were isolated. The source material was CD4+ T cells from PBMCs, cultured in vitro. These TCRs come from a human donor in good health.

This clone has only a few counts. The CDR3 loop reads CASGSGQTSGNTIYF. The CDR3, as DNA: TGTGCTAGTGGTTCCGGACAGACCTCTGGAAACACCATATATTTT. This chain connects TRBV12-5 to TRBJ1-3; perhaps TRBD1 as D (6 bases). Germline CDR1 LGHNT, CDR2 FRNRAP. V was pared by 4 bases and J by 0 bases, with 10 bases between. The CDR3 has 15 amino acids.

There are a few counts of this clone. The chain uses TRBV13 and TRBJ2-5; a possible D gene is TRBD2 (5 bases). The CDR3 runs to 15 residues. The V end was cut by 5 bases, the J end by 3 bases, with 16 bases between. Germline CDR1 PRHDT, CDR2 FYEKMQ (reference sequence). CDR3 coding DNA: TGTGCCAGCAGCGCCCTACTAGACTTGAAAGAGACCCAGTACTTC. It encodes CASSALLDLKETQYF.

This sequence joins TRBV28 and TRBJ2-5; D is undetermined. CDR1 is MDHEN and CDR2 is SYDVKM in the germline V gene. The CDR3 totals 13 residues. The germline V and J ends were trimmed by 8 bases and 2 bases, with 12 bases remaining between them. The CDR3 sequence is CASRGTVQETQYF. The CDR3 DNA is TGTGCCAGCCGTGGCACGGTTCAAGAGACCCAGTACTTC.

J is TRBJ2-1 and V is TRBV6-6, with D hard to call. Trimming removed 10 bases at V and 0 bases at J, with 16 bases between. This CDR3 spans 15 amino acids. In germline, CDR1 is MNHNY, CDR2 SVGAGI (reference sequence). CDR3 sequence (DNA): TGTGCCACCGTCCGGGCTAAGAGCTCCTACAATGAGCAGTTCTTC. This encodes CATVRAKSSYNEQFF.

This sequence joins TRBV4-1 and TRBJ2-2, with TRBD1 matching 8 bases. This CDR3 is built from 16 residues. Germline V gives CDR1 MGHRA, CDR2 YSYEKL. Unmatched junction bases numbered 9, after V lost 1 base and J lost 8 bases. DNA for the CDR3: TGCGCCAGCAGCCAAGGGGCAGGGGGCGCATCTGGGGAGCTGTTTTTT. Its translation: CASSQGAGGASGELFF.

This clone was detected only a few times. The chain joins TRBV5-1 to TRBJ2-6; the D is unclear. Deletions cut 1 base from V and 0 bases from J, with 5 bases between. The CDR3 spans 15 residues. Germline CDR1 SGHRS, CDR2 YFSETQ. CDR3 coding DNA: TGCGCCAGCAGCTTGTCCGTCTCTGGGGCCAACGTCCTGACTTTC. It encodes CASSLSVSGANVLTF.

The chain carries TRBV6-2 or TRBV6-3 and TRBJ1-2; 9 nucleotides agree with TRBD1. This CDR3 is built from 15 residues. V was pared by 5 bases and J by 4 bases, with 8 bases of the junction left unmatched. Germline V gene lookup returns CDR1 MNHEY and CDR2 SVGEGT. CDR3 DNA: TGTGCCAGCAGTGACCGGGACAGGGTGATCTATGGCTACACCTTC. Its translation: CASSDRDRVIYGYTF.

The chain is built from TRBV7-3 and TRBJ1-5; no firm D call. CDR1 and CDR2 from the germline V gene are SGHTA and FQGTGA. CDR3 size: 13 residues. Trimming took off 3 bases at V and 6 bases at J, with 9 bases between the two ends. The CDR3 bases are TGTGCCAGCAGCTTCAGCGTTGGTCAGCCCCAGCATTTT. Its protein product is CASSFSVGQPQHF.

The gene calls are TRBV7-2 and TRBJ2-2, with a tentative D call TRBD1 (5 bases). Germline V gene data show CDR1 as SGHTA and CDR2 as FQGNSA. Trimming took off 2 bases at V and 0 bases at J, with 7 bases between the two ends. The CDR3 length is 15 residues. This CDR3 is CASSLQQANTGELFF. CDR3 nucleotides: TGTGCCAGCAGCTTACAACAGGCGAACACCGGGGAGCTGTTTTTT.

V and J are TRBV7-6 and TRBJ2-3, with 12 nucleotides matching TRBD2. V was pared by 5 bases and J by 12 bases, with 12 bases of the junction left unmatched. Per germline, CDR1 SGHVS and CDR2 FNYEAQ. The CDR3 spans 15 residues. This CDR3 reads CASSPPPLAGGAQYF. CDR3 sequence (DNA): TGTGCCAGCAGCCCGCCCCCTCTAGCGGGGGGGGCCCAGTATTTT.

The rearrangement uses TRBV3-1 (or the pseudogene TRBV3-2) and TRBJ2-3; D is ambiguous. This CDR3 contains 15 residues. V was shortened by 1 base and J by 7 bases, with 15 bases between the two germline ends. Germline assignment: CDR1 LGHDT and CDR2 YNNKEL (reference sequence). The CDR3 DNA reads TGTGCCAGCAGCCAAGCGCGTGACATGGGATATACGCAGTATTTT. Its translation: CASSQARDMGYTQYF.

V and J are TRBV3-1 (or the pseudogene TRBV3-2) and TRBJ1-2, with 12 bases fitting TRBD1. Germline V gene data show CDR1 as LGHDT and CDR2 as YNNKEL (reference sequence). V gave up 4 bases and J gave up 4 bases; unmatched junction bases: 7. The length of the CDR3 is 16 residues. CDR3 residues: CASSLAGQGAFYGYTF. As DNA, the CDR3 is TGTGCCAGCAGCCTTGCGGGACAGGGGGCTTTCTATGGCTACACCTTC.

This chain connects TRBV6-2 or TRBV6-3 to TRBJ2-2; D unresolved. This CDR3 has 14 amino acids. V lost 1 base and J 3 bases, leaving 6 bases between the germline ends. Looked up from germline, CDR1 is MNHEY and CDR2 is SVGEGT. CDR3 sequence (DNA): TGTGCCAGCAGTTACTTCGGCCACACCGGGGAGCTGTTTTTT. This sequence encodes CASSYFGHTGELFF.

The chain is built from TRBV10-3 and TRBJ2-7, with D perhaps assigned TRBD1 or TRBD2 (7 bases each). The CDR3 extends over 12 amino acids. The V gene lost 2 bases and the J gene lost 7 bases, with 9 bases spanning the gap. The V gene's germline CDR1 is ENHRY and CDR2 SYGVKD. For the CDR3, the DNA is TGTGCCATCAGTGAGCAGGGGGGGGAGCAGTACTTC. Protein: CAISEQGGEQYF.

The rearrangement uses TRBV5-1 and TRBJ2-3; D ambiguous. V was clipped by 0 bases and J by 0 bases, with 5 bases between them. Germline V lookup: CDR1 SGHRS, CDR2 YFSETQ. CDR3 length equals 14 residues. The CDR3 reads CASSLGPSTDTQYF. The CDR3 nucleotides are TGCGCCAGCAGCTTGGGCCCTAGCACAGATACGCAGTATTTT.

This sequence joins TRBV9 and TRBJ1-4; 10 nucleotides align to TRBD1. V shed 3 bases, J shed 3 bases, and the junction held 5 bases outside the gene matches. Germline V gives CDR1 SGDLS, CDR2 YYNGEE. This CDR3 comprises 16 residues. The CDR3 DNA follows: TGTGCCAGCAGCGAGCGGACAGGGGGTTCTAATGAAAAACTGTTTTTT. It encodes CASSERTGGSNEKLFF.

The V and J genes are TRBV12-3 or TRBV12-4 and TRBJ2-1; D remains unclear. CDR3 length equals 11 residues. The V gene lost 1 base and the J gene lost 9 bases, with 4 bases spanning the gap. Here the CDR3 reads CASSLGGEQFF. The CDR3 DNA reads TGTGCCAGCAGTTTAGGGGGTGAGCAGTTCTTC.

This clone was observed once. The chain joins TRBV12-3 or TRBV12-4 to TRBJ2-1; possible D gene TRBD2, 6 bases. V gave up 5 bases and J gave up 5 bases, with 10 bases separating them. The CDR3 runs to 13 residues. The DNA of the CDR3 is TGTGCCAGCAGTCCTCCTAGCGACAATGAGCAGTTCTTC. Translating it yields CASSPPSDNEQFF.

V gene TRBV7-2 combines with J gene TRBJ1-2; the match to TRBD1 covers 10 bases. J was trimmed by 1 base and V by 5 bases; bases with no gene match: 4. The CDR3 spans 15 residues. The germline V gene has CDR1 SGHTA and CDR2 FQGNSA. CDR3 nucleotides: TGTGCCAGCAGCCCAGGACAGGGGGATAACTATGGCTACACCTTC. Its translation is CASSPGQGDNYGYTF. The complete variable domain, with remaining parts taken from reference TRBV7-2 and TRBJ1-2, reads GAGVSQSPSNKVTEKGKDVELRCDPISGHTALYWYRQSLGQGLEFLIYFQGNSAPDKSGLPSDRFSAERTGGSVSTLTIQRTQQEDSAVYLCASSPGQGDNYGYTFGSGTRLTVV.

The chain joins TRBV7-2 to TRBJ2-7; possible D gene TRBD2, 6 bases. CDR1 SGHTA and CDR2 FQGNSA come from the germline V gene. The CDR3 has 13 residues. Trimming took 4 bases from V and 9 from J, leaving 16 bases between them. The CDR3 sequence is CASSSGERAGQYF. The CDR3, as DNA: TGTGCCAGCAGCTCTGGTGAGCGGGCTGGGCAGTACTTC.

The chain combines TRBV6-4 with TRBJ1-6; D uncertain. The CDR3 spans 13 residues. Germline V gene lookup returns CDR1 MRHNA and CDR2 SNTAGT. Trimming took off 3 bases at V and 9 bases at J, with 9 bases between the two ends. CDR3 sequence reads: CASSELNGSPLHF. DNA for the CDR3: TGTGCCAGCAGTGAACTGAACGGTTCACCCCTCCACTTT.